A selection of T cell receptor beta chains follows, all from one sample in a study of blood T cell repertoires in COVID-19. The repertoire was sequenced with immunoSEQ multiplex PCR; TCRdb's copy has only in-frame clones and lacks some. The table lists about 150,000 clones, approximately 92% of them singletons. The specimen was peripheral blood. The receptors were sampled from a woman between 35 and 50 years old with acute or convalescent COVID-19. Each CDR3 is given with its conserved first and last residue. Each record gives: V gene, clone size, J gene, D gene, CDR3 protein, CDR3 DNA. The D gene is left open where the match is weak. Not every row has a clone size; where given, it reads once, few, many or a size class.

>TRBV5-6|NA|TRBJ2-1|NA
CASSSGIYNEQFF
TGTGCCAGCAGCTCGGGGATCTACAATGAGCAGTTCTTC
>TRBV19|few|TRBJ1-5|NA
CASSIGPRYNQPQHF
TGTGCCAGTAGTATAGGTCCCAGGTACAATCAGCCCCAGCATTTT
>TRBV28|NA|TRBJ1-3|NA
CASSPVGGGNTIYF
TGTGCCAGCAGCCCAGTCGGGGGTGGAAACACCATATATTTT
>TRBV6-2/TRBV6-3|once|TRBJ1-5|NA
CASSYGRIGNQPQHF
TGTGCCAGCAGTTACGGGAGGATTGGCAATCAGCCCCAGCATTTT
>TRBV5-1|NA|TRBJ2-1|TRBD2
CASSLGLASDEQFF
TGCGCCAGCAGCTTGGGACTAGCGTCGGATGAGCAGTTCTTC
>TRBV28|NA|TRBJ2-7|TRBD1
CASSLFGDRSSSYEQYF
TGTGCCAGCAGTTTATTCGGGGACAGATCAAGCTCCTACGAGCAGTACTTC
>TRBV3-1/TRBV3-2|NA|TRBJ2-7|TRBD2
CASSQGLAGTYEQYF
TGTGCCAGCAGCCAAGGACTAGCGGGAACCTACGAGCAGTACTTC
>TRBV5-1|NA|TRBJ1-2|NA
CASSSFETVYGYTF
TGCGCCAGCAGCTCCTTCGAGACAGTGTATGGCTACACCTTC
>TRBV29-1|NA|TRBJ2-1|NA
CSVAPRLSYNEQFF
TGCAGCGTTGCCCCGAGACTCTCCTACAATGAGCAGTTCTTC
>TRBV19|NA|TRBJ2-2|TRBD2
CASARGLAGSITGELFF
TGTGCCAGTGCACGGGGACTAGCGGGCTCAATAACCGGGGAGCTGTTTTTT
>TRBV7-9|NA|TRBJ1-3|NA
CASSLDEFTGNTIYF
TGTGCCAGCAGCTTAGACGAGTTTACTGGAAACACCATATATTTT
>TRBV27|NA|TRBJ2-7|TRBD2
CASSDLAGSYEQYF
TGTGCCAGCAGCGATCTAGCGGGCTCTTACGAGCAGTACTTC
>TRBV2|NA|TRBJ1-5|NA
CASLGQFNQPQHF
TGTGCCAGCCTAGGACAGTTCAATCAGCCCCAGCATTTT
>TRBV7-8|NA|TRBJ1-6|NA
CASSYTGRDSPLHF
TGTGCCAGCAGCTATACAGGGCGAGATTCACCCCTCCACTTT
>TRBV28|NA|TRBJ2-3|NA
CASSFRISTDTQYF
TGTGCCAGCAGTTTTCGTATTAGCACAGATACGCAGTATTTT
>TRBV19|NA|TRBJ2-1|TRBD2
CASSIVLAGNEQFF
TGTGCCAGTAGTATAGTCCTAGCGGGAAACGAGCAGTTCTTC
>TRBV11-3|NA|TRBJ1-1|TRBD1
CASRLENPQGKNTEAFF
TGTGCCAGCAGACTCGAGAACCCACAGGGGAAGAACACTGAAGCTTTCTTT
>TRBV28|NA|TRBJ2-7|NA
CASSQWTGGSLEQYF
TGTGCCAGCAGTCAATGGACAGGAGGGTCCCTCGAGCAGTACTTC
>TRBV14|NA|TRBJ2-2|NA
CASSHVKVGSGELFF
TGTGCCAGCAGCCACGTGAAGGTCGGGTCCGGGGAGCTGTTTTTT
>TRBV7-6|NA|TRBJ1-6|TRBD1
CASSSFRGQGLTSPLHF
TGTGCCAGCAGCTCCTTCCGGGGACAGGGGCTTACTTCACCCCTCCACTTT
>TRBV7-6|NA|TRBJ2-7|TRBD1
CASSLARAGGFYEQYF
TGTGCCAGCAGCTTAGCGAGGGCAGGGGGCTTTTACGAGCAGTACTTC
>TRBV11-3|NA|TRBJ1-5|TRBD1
CASSPALLNPGTGGNQPQHF
TGTGCCAGCAGCCCTGCCCTCCTAAATCCCGGGACAGGGGGGAATCAGCCCCAGCATTTT
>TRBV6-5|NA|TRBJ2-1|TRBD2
CATWRDSGRASEQFF
TGTGCCACCTGGAGGGATAGCGGGAGGGCCAGTGAGCAGTTCTTC
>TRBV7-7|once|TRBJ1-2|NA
CASSLGMRTRDGYTF
TGTGCCAGCAGCTTAGGGATGAGGACCAGGGATGGCTACACCTTC
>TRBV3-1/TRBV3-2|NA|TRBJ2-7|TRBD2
CASSQHGGGGEQYF
TGTGCCAGCAGCCAACACGGGGGGGGCGGCGAGCAGTACTTC
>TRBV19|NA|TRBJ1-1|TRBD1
CASSSGQGILF
TGTGCCAGTAGTTCGGGACAGGGTATTCTTTTT
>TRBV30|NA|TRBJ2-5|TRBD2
CAWSGPREGLGETQYF
TGTGCCTGGAGTGGCCCACGGGAGGGCCTTGGAGAGACCCAGTACTTC
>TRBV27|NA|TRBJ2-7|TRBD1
CASSAGTGGSEQYF
TGTGCCAGCAGTGCCGGGACAGGGGGCTCGGAGCAGTACTTC
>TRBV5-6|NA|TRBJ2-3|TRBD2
CASSLWTSGGRQPDTQYF
TGTGCCAGCAGCTTGTGGACTAGCGGGGGCCGACAGCCAGATACGCAGTATTTT
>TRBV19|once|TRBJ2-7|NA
CASSQIVAYEQYF
TGTGCCAGTAGCCAAATCGTAGCCTACGAGCAGTACTTC
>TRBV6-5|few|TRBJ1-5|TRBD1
CASSQGDRGNQPQHF
TGTGCCAGCAGCCAAGGTGACAGGGGAAATCAGCCCCAGCATTTT
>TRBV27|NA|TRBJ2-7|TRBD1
CASSYNRDSTHEQYF
TGTGCCAGCAGTTACAACCGGGACAGTACCCACGAGCAGTACTTC